This entry lists 30 T cell receptor beta chains sequenced from one sample in a study of blood T cell repertoires in COVID-19. The repertoire was sequenced with immunoSEQ multiplex PCR; TCRdb's copy has only in-frame clones and lacks some. The table shows tens of thousands of clones, with approximately 83% occurring only once. The specimen was peripheral blood. All receptors come from an elderly woman with COVID-19, enrolled during active disease.

This clone was observed a handful of times. The chain combines TRBV7-2 with TRBJ2-7; 8 bases agree with TRBD2. There are 14 residues in the CDR3. CDR1 is SGHTA, CDR2 FQGNSA, per germline. V shed 0 bases and J 2 bases; nucleotides not matched to a gene: 0. Here the CDR3 reads CASSLAGRAYEQYF. Here the CDR3 DNA reads TGTGCCAGCAGCTTAGCCGGGAGGGCCTACGAGCAGTACTTC.

This sequence joins TRBV9 and TRBJ2-7; TRBD2 agrees at 11 bases. Germline V gene sequence: CDR1 SGDLS, CDR2 YYNGEE. This CDR3 region has 14 residues. The V and J ends lost 4 bases and 2 bases, in that order; junction bases with no gene match: 2. The CDR3, as DNA: TGTGCCAGCAGCAAACTAGCGGGAGCCTACGAGCAGTACTTC. Its translation is CASSKLAGAYEQYF.

This clone was recorded only once. V and J are TRBV20-1 and TRBJ1-2; D not certain. Per germline, CDR1 DFQATT and CDR2 SNEGSKA (reference sequence). This CDR3 comprises 9 residues. The V and J ends lost 6 bases and 6 bases respectively, with 5 bases between them. CDR3 region: CSAPDGYTF. CDR3 coding DNA: TGCAGTGCCCCTGATGGCTACACCTTC.

This chain connects TRBV18 to TRBJ1-2, with a possible D match to TRBD1 (6 bases). CDR1 and CDR2 from the germline V gene are KGHSH and LQKENI. Between the trimmed V and J ends, which lost 2 bases and 2 bases, there was a span of 9 bases. This CDR3 is built from 14 residues. Here the CDR3 reads CASSPAGQNYGYTF. CDR3 nucleotides: TGTGCCAGCTCACCAGCCGGACAGAACTATGGCTACACCTTC.

The gene calls are TRBV9 and TRBJ2-7; 12 bases line up with TRBD1. J was trimmed by 4 bases and V by 4 bases; bases with no gene match: 6. The CDR3 is 15 residues long. Germline V gene data show CDR1 as SGDLS and CDR2 as YYNGEE. The CDR3 nucleotides are TGTGCCAGCAGCCTGGGGACAGGGGGCATGTACGAGCAGTACTTC. Protein sequence: CASSLGTGGMYEQYF.

The V call is TRBV24-1, the J call TRBJ1-2, with a weak D call TRBD1 (6 bases). The germline CDR1 and CDR2 sequences are KGHDR and SFDVKD. The ends were cut back, 0 bases at V and 4 bases at J, with 11 bases in the middle. CDR3 size: 15 residues. The DNA for the CDR3 is TGTGCCACCAGTGATTTGGCGGGGGGCAGCTATGGCTACACCTTC. Its translation: CATSDLAGGSYGYTF.

This chain joins TRBV12-3 or TRBV12-4 and TRBJ2-2; no clear D gene. V was pared by 6 bases and J by 2 bases, with 7 bases between. The CDR3 sequence is 13 residues long. The CDR3 DNA reads TGTGCCAGCAGCCCTAGAAACACCGGGGAGCTGTTTTTT. Residues: CASSPRNTGELFF.

The rearrangement joins TRBV6-2 or TRBV6-3 to TRBJ2-1; TRBD2 aligns across 13 bases. The CDR3 is made up of 15 amino acids. Germline CDR1 MNHEY, CDR2 SVGEGT. Trimming at V came to 5 bases and at J to 4 bases, leaving 2 bases not matched to a gene. DNA for the CDR3: TGTGCCAGCAGTGGACTAGCGGGAGTTTACAATGAGCAGTTCTTC. This codes for CASSGLAGVYNEQFF.

This clone was observed a single time. V usage is TRBV3-1 (or the pseudogene TRBV3-2) and J usage is TRBJ1-2; 8 bases are a match to TRBD1. The CDR3 runs to 15 residues. V dropped 4 bases and J dropped 7; count of bases not matched to a gene: 11. Looked up from germline, CDR1 is LGHDT and CDR2 is YNNKEL (reference sequence). CDR3 bases: TGTGCCAGCAGCCGCCGAACAGGGGGGTCGGGTGGCTACACCTTC. Translation gives CASSRRTGGSGGYTF.

V is TRBV28 and J is TRBJ1-2; D not resolved. Trimming shortened V by 4 bases and J by 11 bases, and 11 bases separated the two germline ends. CDR1 is MDHEN and CDR2 is SYDVKM in the germline V gene. The CDR3 runs to 11 residues. The CDR3 region is CASSSPTAYTF. The CDR3 DNA reads as TGTGCCAGCAGTTCCCCGACTGCTTACACCTTC.

This chain connects TRBV5-4 to TRBJ2-7, with D possibly being TRBD2 (6 bases). The CDR3 contains 16 residues. Deletions cut 5 bases from V and 4 bases from J, with 22 bases between. Germline V lookup: CDR1 SGHNT, CDR2 YYREEE (reference sequence). CDR3 bases: TGTGCCAGCAGTAGCCTCGGGGGTAGGGATGGTTACGAGCAGTACTTC. Translating it yields CASSSLGGRDGYEQYF.

The chain couples TRBV7-3 to TRBJ2-2, with 13 bases identical to TRBD2. The CDR3 is 18 amino acids. J gave up 2 bases and V 2 bases, and 5 bases lay outside the gene matches. Germline values: CDR1 SGHTA, CDR2 FQGTGA. This chain's CDR3 is CASSLWGLAGINTGELFF. In DNA, the CDR3 is TGTGCCAGCAGCTTATGGGGACTAGCGGGAATCAACACCGGGGAGCTGTTTTTT. Variable domain in full (rest from reference TRBV7-3 and TRBJ2-2): GAGVSQTPSNKVTEKGKYVELRCDPISGHTALYWYRQSLGQGPEFLIYFQGTGAADDSGLPNDRFFAVRPEGSVSTLKIQRTERGDSAVYLCASSLWGLAGINTGELFFGEGSRLTVL.

The V call is TRBV4-3, the J call TRBJ2-1; the D gene is possibly TRBD2 (5 bases). The V gene's germline CDR1 is LGHNA and CDR2 YSLEER. Trimming cost V 9 bases and J 7 bases, with 19 bases left between them. The length of the CDR3 is 14 residues. CDR3 nucleotides: TGCGCCAGTACCAATAGCGTGGGGATAAATGAGCAGTTCTTC. This translates into CASTNSVGINEQFF.

The CDR3 sequence: CASSYGQAAGGQPQHF. In DNA, the CDR3 is TGTGCCAGTAGTTATGGACAGGCCGCAGGTGGACAGCCCCAGCATTTT. This rearrangement joins TRBV19 to TRBJ1-5; 7 bases map to TRBD1. The CDR3 has 16 residues. V was clipped by 5 bases and J by 7 bases; unmatched bases: 14. The V gene's germline CDR1 is LNHDA and CDR2 SQIVND (reference sequence).

J is TRBJ2-2 and V is TRBV19, with 9 bases lining up with TRBD2. There are 15 residues in the CDR3. V was pared by 5 bases and J by 5 bases, with 6 bases of the junction left unmatched. Per germline, CDR1 LNHDA and CDR2 SQIVND (reference sequence). CDR3 DNA: TGTGCCAGTAGTTTGGCGGGGGGGCGGACCGGGGAGCTGTTTTTT. Translation gives CASSLAGGRTGELFF.

This rearrangement joins TRBV18 to TRBJ1-1; 7 positions agree with TRBD1. This CDR3 spans 12 amino acids. Trimming removed 2 bases from V and 7 bases from J; junction bases left unmatched: 1. Germline-derived CDR1 and CDR2 are KGHSH and LQKENI. This chain's CDR3 is CASSPRQGEAFF. CDR3 nucleotide sequence: TGTGCCAGCTCACCAAGACAGGGTGAAGCTTTCTTT. Together with reference TRBV18 and TRBJ1-1, the CDR3 gives the full variable domain: NAGVMQNPRHLVRRRGQEARLRCSPMKGHSHVYWYRQLPEEGLKFMVYLQKENIIDESGMPKERFSAEFPKEGPSILRIQQVVRGDSAAYFCASSPRQGEAFFGQGTRLTVV.

The rearrangement links TRBV4-1 to TRBJ2-6; TRBD2 might be the D (5 bases). This CDR3 contains 15 residues. Trimming removed 5 bases from V and 0 bases from J, with 8 bases in between. Germline values: CDR1 MGHRA, CDR2 YSYEKL. CDR3 sequence (DNA): TGCGCCAGCAGCTTCGGGGTCTCTGGGGCCAACGTCCTGACTTTC. This gives the protein CASSFGVSGANVLTF.

The rearrangement joins TRBV5-6 to TRBJ1-1; TRBD1 aligns across 7 bases. V trimming: 4 bases; J trimming: 4 bases; junction bases outside the gene matches: 7. Germline-derived CDR1 and CDR2 are SGHDT and YYEEEE. This CDR3 comprises 14 residues. This CDR3 is CASSLRGLSTEAFF. The CDR3 region has the DNA TGTGCCAGCAGCCTGAGGGGGCTGAGCACTGAAGCTTTCTTT.

The rearrangement links TRBV2 to TRBJ2-7; TRBD1 aligns across 7 bases. This CDR3 has 15 amino acids. Germline values: CDR1 SNHLY, CDR2 FYNNEI. The V gene end was trimmed by 3 bases and the J gene end by 3 bases; junction bases not matched to a gene: 8. CDR3 nucleotide sequence: TGTGCCAGCAGTGATACAGGGGTAGGGAGCTACGAGCAGTACTTC. Translation gives CASSDTGVGSYEQYF.

The V and J genes are TRBV11-1 and TRBJ1-5, with D tentatively TRBD1 (6 bases). The germline V gene encodes CDR1 SGHAT and CDR2 FQDESV (reference sequence). This CDR3 is built from 19 residues. V lost 0 bases, J lost 4 bases, and 22 bases lay in between. The CDR3, as DNA: TGTGCCAGCAGCTTAGCCCCTGACGGGGGGGCCAGGTTAAATCAGCCCCAGCATTTT. Protein sequence: CASSLAPDGGARLNQPQHF.

In this sample, this clone turned up a few times. The V call is TRBV28, the J call TRBJ1-5, with 10 bases aligning to TRBD1. The germline gives CDR1 MDHEN, CDR2 SYDVKM. With V trimmed by 5 bases and J by 0 bases, 13 bases remained unmatched. The CDR3 is made up of 19 amino acids. CDR3 nucleotide sequence: TGTGCCAGCAGTACGCCGGGACAGGGGTCCGCTCATAGCAATCAGCCCCAGCATTTT. It translates to CASSTPGQGSAHSNQPQHF.

The CDR3 DNA follows: TGCAGCGTTGGGGGGACAGGGATGGGCAACTATGGCTACACCTTC. The encoded protein is CSVGGTGMGNYGYTF. J is TRBJ1-2 and V is TRBV29-1; TRBD1 matches 9 bases. The CDR3 is 15 residues long. In germline, CDR1 is SQVTM, CDR2 ANQGSEA. Trimming took 4 bases from V and 2 from J; bases not matched to a gene: 8.

This CDR3 reads CASSAAGPYGYTF. DNA of the CDR3: TGTGCCAGCAGTGCTGCGGGCCCCTATGGCTACACCTTC. The V gene is TRBV2, the J gene TRBJ1-2; D ambiguous. Trimming stripped 4 bases from V and 4 bases from J, with 10 bases between. Germline V CDR1 and CDR2: SNHLY, FYNNEI. The CDR3 is 13 amino acids.

This chain connects TRBV10-3 to TRBJ1-1; D unresolved. CDR1 ENHRY and CDR2 SYGVKD come from the germline V gene. This CDR3 spans 12 amino acids. The ends were cut back, 0 bases at V and 9 bases at J, with 8 bases in the middle. The DNA of the CDR3 is TGTGCCATCAGTGAGTCCGGAGAAAAAGCTTTCTTT. Translating gives CAISESGEKAFF.

This chain connects TRBV12-3 or TRBV12-4 to TRBJ2-3; possible D gene TRBD2, 6 bases. The CDR3 totals 11 residues. Trimming took off 4 bases at V and 8 bases at J, with 7 bases between the two ends. This CDR3 is CASSSGSTQYF. In nucleotides, the CDR3 is TGTGCCAGCAGTTCCGGGAGTACGCAGTATTTT.

The rearrangement joins TRBV5-6 to TRBJ1-1; 10 nucleotides align to TRBD1. This CDR3 is built from 15 residues. The ends lost 3 bases at V and 1 base at J; junction bases unmatched: 3. Germline CDR1 SGHDT, CDR2 YYEEEE. CDR3 sequence: CASSSWTGGNTEAFF. Here the CDR3 DNA reads TGTGCCAGCAGCTCTTGGACAGGGGGGAACACTGAAGCTTTCTTT. Using reference TRBV5-6 and TRBJ1-1 for the parts outside the CDR3, the full variable domain is DAGVTQSPTHLIKTRGQQVTLRCSPKSGHDTVSWYQQALGQGPQFIFQYYEEEERQRGNFPDRFSGHQFPNYSSELNVNALLLGDSALYLCASSSWTGGNTEAFFGQGTRLTVV.

The chain has TRBV5-4 and TRBJ2-2, with 8 bases fitting TRBD1. This CDR3 comprises 15 residues. Looked up from germline, CDR1 is SGHNT and CDR2 is YYREEE (reference sequence). With V trimmed by 3 bases and J by 5 bases, 6 bases remained unmatched. CDR3 DNA sequence: TGTGCCAGCAGCTCATACAGGGGGAAGACCGGGGAGCTGTTTTTT. It is translated as CASSSYRGKTGELFF. The complete variable domain, with remaining parts taken from reference TRBV5-4 and TRBJ2-2, reads ETGVTQSPTHLIKTRGQQVTLRCSSQSGHNTVSWYQQALGQGPQFIFQYYREEENGRGNFPPRFSGLQFPNYSSELNVNALELDDSALYLCASSSYRGKTGELFFGEGSRLTVL.

The chain combines TRBV19 with TRBJ2-7; 7 nucleotides match TRBD1. CDR3 length equals 14 residues. Trimming cost V 3 bases and J 3 bases; bases outside gene matches: 5. Germline V lookup: CDR1 LNHDA, CDR2 SQIVND (reference sequence). The CDR3 DNA follows: TGTGCCAGTAGTATCAGGGGGAACGGCTACGAGCAGTACTTC. It yields the protein CASSIRGNGYEQYF.

The rearrangement uses TRBV24-1 and TRBJ2-3, with 8 bases aligning to TRBD1. This CDR3 spans 15 amino acids. From germline, CDR1 is KGHDR and CDR2 SFDVKD. The trim removed 10 bases at V and 2 bases at J, leaving 10 bases unmatched. The CDR3 DNA follows: TGTGCCACTTCGAGCCGACAGGGGTTCACAGATACGCAGTATTTT. It is translated as CATSSRQGFTDTQYF.

By share of the sample, this clone is medium-sized. The gene calls are TRBV28 and TRBJ1-6; D possibly corresponds to TRBD1 (5 bases). V was trimmed by 4 bases and J by 3 bases, leaving 10 bases between them. The germline V gene encodes CDR1 MDHEN and CDR2 SYDVKM. The CDR3 spans 15 residues. CDR3 nucleotide sequence: TGTGCCAGCAGTTCCGGGGGGAACTATAATTCACCCCTCCACTTT. It yields the protein CASSSGGNYNSPLHF.